This TCR beta chain was captured by sequencing in a study of OX40 agonist ivuxolimab in advanced cancers. Background on the study: An agonistic human IgG2 monoclonal antibody against OX40 (CD134) was given.

The method was immunoSEQ multiplex PCR; TCRdb's version includes in-frame clones alone and lacks a portion of them. The table shows some 86,000 clones, with 90% occurring only once. The study's findings and limits: Among the least clonally expanded were partial responders at 0.1-3.0 mg/kg.

Germline V gives CDR1 SGHDT, CDR2 YYEEEE. Trimming removed 1 base from V and 3 bases from J, with 10 bases in between. The CDR3 extends over 15 amino acids. This clone is a singleton in its sample. The antigen remains undetermined. The sequenced sample was CD4+ or CD8+ T cells sorted from blood, obtained in a trial of the OX40 agonist ivuxolimab. The receptor comes from an adult with an advanced solid tumor such as melanoma, head and neck, liver or kidney cancer. The chain recombines TRBV5-6 with TRBJ1-4; D gene unclear. The CDR3 is CASSLYGVANEKLFF. The CDR3 DNA reads TGTGCCAGCAGCTTGTATGGGGTAGCTAATGAAAAACTGTTTTTT.